The 2 T cell receptor beta chains listed next were all sequenced from one sample in a study of PD-1 blockade in mismatch repair-deficient tumors. Here immunoSEQ multiplex PCR was the method, and the copy in TCRdb shows in-frame clones only, minus some. The sample lists roughly 15,000 clones; about 80% were seen once. This specimen was PBMCs, taken 4 weeks after starting pembrolizumab. Every receptor here comes from an adult with mismatch repair-deficient cancer.

The V call is TRBV7-2, the J call TRBJ1-2, with D uncertain. Trimming shortened V by 2 bases and J by 0 bases, and 10 bases separated the two germline ends. CDR1 SGHTA and CDR2 FQGNSA come from the germline V gene. The CDR3 contains 15 residues. CDR3 in DNA: TGTGCCAGCAGCTTACGGTCAGGTACTAACTATGGCTACACCTTC. Its protein is CASSLRSGTNYGYTF.

This rearrangement joins TRBV18 to TRBJ1-3, with 7 bases identical to TRBD1. Germline V gene data show CDR1 as KGHSH and CDR2 as LQKENI. The CDR3 loop spans 16 amino acids. Losses at the gene ends were 6 bases for V and 0 bases for J; bases not matched to a gene: 8. The CDR3 DNA reads as TGTGCCAGCTCTCCTGGGACAGCCGACTCTGGAAACACCATATATTTT. Translated, it gives CASSPGTADSGNTIYF. Supplemented by reference TRBV18 and TRBJ1-3, the full variable domain reads NAGVMQNPRHLVRRRGQEARLRCSPMKGHSHVYWYRQLPEEGLKFMVYLQKENIIDESGMPKERFSAEFPKEGPSILRIQQVVRGDSAAYFCASSPGTADSGNTIYFGEGSWLTVV.